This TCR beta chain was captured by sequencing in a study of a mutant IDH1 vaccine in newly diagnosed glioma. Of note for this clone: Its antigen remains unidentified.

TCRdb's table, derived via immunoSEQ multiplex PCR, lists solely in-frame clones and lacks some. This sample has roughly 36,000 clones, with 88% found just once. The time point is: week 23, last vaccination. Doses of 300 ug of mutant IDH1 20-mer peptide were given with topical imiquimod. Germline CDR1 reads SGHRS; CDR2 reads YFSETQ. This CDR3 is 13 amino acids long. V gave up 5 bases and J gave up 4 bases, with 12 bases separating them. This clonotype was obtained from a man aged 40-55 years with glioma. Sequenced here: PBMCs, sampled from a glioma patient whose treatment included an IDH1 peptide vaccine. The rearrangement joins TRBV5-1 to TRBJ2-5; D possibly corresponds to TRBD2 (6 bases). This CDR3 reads CASRPGGRETQYF. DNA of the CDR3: TGCGCCAGCAGACCCGGGGGTCGAGAGACCCAGTACTTC.